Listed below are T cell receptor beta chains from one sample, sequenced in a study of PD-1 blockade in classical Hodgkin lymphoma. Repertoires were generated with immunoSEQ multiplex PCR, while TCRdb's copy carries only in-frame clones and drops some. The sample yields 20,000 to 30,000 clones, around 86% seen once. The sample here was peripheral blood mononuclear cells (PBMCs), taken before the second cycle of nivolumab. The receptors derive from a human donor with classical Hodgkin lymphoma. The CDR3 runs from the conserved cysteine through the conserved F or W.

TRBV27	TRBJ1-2	CASSPGAGDYGYTF
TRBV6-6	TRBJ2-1	CASSFQSSGYNEQFF
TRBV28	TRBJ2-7	CASSLGGSGSLGDEQYF
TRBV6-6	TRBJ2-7	CASSTTSARSYEQYF
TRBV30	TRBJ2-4	CACYPGQGATERNIQYF
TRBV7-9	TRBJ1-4	CASSQGQINEKLFF
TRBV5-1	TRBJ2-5	CASSLDGRPQETQYF
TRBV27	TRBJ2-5	CASGQAEIQETQYF
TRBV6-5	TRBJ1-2	CASRLDRNNYGYTF
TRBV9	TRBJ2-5	CASSVGRLAGVRPETQYF
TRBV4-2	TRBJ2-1	CASSQDSGHEQFF
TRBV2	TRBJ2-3	CASSEGPASADTQYF
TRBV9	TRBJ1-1	CASSVGTVNTEAFF
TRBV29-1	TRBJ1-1	CSVAGQEAFF
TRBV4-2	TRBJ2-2	CASSQVGTGATGELFF
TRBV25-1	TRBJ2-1	CASRASGGAREQFF
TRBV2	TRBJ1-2	CASRTPRSHREGPYGYTF
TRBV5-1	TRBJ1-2	CASSRRQGGGNYGYTF
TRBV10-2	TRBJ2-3	CASSESSGGRADTQYF
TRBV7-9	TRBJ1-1	CASTRRENTEAFF
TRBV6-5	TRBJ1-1	CATRTNRDSLARAFF
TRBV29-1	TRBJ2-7	CSVGRSLSYEQYF
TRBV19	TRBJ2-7	CASSIGDRRYEQYF
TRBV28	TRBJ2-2	CASSSTGGGTGELFF
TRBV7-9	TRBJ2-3	CASSPLSTSAENSDTQYF
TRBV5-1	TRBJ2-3	CASSLGDSGTDTQYF
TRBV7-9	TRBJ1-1	CASSSTLTPLGAKAFF
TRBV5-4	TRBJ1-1	CASSETLRSEAFF
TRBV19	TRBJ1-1	CASSKGPSEAFF
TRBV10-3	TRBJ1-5	CAISVEGAPNQPQHF
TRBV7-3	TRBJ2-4	CASSPDGLAKNIQYF
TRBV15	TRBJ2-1	CATSRVGGSYNEQFF
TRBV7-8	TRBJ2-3	CASSYGSTDTQYF
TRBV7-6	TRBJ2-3	CASSPGTRTDTQYF
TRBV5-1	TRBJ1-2	CASSFLGGGRGTDGYTF
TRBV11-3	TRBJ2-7	CASSPGQGAGGPPYEQYF
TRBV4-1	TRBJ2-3	CASSQDHSSGETPDTQYF
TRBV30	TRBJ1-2	CAWNAEGPYGYTF
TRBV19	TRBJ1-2	CASSIGRNGYTF
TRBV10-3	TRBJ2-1	CAISQAGTRSNEQFF
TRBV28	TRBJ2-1	CAVSGGAIGEQFF
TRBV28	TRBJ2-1	CASSLSPSAGGGNEQFF
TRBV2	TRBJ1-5	CASSRTGLKDQPQHF
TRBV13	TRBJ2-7	CASSLGSGSTYEQYF
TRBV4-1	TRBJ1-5	CASSQDGGLGQPQHF
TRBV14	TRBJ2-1	CASSQENNYNEQFF
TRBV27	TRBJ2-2	CASSLATGELFF
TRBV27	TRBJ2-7	CASSSPGSSGGAYEQYF
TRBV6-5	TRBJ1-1	CASSYSGQGNTEAFF
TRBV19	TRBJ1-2	CASSMGENYGYTF
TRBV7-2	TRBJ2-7	CASSLAGAWEQYF
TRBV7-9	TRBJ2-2	CASSGRGTGELFF
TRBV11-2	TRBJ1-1	CASSLGQGANTEAFF